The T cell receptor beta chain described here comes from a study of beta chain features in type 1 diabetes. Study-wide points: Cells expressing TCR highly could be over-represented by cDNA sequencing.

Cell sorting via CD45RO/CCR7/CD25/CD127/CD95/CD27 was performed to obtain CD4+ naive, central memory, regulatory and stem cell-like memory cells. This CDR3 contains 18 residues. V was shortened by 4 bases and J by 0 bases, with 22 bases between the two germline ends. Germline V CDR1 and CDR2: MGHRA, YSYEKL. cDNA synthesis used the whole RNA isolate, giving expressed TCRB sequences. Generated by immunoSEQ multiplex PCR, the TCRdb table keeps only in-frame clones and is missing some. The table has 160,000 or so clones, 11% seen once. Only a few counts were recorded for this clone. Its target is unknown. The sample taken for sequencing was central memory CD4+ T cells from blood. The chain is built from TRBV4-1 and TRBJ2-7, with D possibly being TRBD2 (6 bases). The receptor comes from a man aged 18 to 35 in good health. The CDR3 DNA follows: TGCGCCAGCAGCCCCGAGTATGCCGGGAGCGGAGTCTCCTACGAGCAGTACTTC. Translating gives CASSPEYAGSGVSYEQYF.